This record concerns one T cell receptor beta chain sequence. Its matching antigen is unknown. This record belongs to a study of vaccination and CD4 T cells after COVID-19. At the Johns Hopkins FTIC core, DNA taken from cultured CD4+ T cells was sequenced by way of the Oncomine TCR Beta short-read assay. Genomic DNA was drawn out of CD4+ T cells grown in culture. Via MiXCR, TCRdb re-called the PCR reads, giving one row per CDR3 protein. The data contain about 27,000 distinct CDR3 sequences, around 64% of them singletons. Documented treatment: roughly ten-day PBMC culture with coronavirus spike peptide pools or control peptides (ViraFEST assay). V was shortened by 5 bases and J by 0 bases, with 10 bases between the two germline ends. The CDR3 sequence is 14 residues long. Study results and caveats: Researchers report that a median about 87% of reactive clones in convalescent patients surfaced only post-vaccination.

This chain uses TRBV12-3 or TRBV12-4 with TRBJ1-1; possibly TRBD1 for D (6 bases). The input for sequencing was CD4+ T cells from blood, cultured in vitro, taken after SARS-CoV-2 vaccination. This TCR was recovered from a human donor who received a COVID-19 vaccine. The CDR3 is CASSQGQVNTEAFF. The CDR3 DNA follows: TGTGCCAGCAGTCAGGGACAAGTGAACACTGAAGCTTTCTTT.